The 18 T cell receptor beta chains in this list originate from one sample, sequenced in a study of beta chain features in type 1 diabetes. Notes on the study in general: Moderately but significantly shorter TCRB CDR3s were found in Type 1 diabetes patients in all four CD4+ subsets.

Expressed TCRB transcripts were sequenced because the isolated RNA had all been reverse transcribed beforehand. Assay used: immunoSEQ multiplex PCR; TCRdb lists only in-frame clones, some missing. The data contain hundreds of thousands of clones, about 14% of them singletons. Their antigens are not known. Sequencing was done on a sample of naive CD4+ T cells from blood. The receptors were sampled from a man aged 18 to 30 with type 1 diabetes.

This clone came up a few times. This chain joins TRBV4-3 and TRBJ1-1; tentatively, D is TRBD1 (5 bases). The CDR3 contains 15 residues. Trimming left V 0 bases short and J 10 bases short, with 18 bases between. Per the germline V gene, CDR1 is LGHNA and CDR2 is YSLEER. The DNA for the CDR3 is TGCGCCAGCAGCCAAGAGGGGGTAAAATCTCGGGGAGCTTTCTTT. The encoded protein is CASSQEGVKSRGAFF.

This clone was counted a few times. The V call is TRBV18, the J call TRBJ1-5; 9 bases fit TRBD1. V was pared by 3 bases and J by 7 bases, with 4 bases of the junction left unmatched. Germline CDR1 and CDR2: KGHSH and LQKENI. The CDR3 consists of 14 residues. The CDR3 DNA sequence: TGTGCCAGCTCACCGGGACAGGGTCCCCAGCCCCAGCATTTT. Translation: CASSPGQGPQPQHF.

This clone was seen only a few times. The V gene is TRBV10-1, the J gene TRBJ2-2, with D maybe TRBD1 (6 bases). This CDR3 region has 14 residues. The V end was cut by 5 bases, the J end by 5 bases, with 12 bases between. Germline V CDR1 and CDR2: WNHNN, SYGVQD (reference sequence). The CDR3 DNA is TGCGCCAGCAGTTCTGACAGGTTTACCGGGGAGCTGTTTTTT. It translates to CASSSDRFTGELFF.

The genes are TRBV5-1 and TRBJ2-3; tentative D call: TRBD2 (6 bases). In germline, CDR1 is SGHRS, CDR2 YFSETQ. The ends were cut back, 4 bases at V and 6 bases at J, with 18 bases in the middle. This CDR3 has 15 amino acids. The CDR3 region is CASSPEGLGGDTQYF. The DNA for the CDR3 is TGCGCCAGCAGCCCGGAGGGACTGGGCGGGGATACGCAGTATTTT. Full variable domain (rest looked up from reference TRBV5-1 and TRBJ2-3): KAGVTQTPRYLIKTRGQQVTLSCSPISGHRSVSWYQQTPGQGLQFLFEYFSETQRNKGNFPGRFSGRQFSNSRSEMNVSTLELGDSALYLCASSPEGLGGDTQYFGPGTRLTVL.

This clone turned up a few times. Other DNA sequences in this sample translate to the same CDR3. The CDR3 bases are TGTGCCAGCAGCTTAGGGACTTCGGAGTACGAGCAGTACTTC. This gives the protein CASSLGTSEYEQYF. The V and J genes are TRBV7-2 and TRBJ2-7, with D tentatively TRBD2 (5 bases). The V and J ends lost 1 base and 4 bases respectively, with 11 bases between them. The CDR3 loop spans 14 amino acids. From germline, CDR1 is SGHTA and CDR2 FQGNSA. Full variable domain (missing parts from reference TRBV7-2 and TRBJ2-7): GAGVSQSPSNKVTEKGKDVELRCDPISGHTALYWYRQSLGQGLEFLIYFQGNSAPDKSGLPSDRFSAERTGGSVSTLTIQRTQQEDSAVYLCASSLGTSEYEQYFGPGTRLTVT.

This clone occurred a few times. The chain is built from TRBV30 and TRBJ1-1; D is possibly TRBD1 (5 bases). This CDR3 has 16 residues. The germline V gene has CDR1 GTSNPN and CDR2 SVGIG (reference sequence). Trimming stripped 7 bases from V and 0 bases from J, with 21 bases between. The CDR3 loop is CAFSTTGRRMNTEAFF. CDR3 DNA: TGTGCCTTTTCTACAACAGGCCGGCGCATGAACACTGAAGCTTTCTTT.

The chain combines TRBV19 with TRBJ2-6; either TRBD1 or TRBD2 may fit D (5 bases each). This CDR3 is 16 amino acids long. CDR1 and CDR2 (germline): LNHDA, SQIVND (reference sequence). CDR3 residues: CASHRGAVSGANVLTF. Written as DNA, the CDR3 is TGTGCTTCCCACCGAGGGGCGGTGTCTGGGGCCAACGTCCTGACTTTC.

V and J are TRBV13 and TRBJ2-3; 8 nucleotides agree with TRBD2. Germline CDR1 reads PRHDT; CDR2 reads FYEKMQ (reference sequence). The CDR3 is 16 amino acids. Germline trimming cut 5 bases from V and 2 bases from J; bases unmatched to any gene: 9. The CDR3 bases are TGTGCCAGCAGCCCCCAAGCGGGGGCTTACACAGATACGCAGTATTTT. Encoded protein: CASSPQAGAYTDTQYF.

This clone has more than one count but fewer than ten. The gene calls are TRBV6-5 and TRBJ2-1, with D hard to call. The CDR3 is made up of 11 amino acids. The germline V gene encodes CDR1 MNHEY and CDR2 SVGAGI. V was shortened by 7 bases and J by 2 bases, with 3 bases between the two germline ends. CDR3 sequence: CASMAYNEQFF. The CDR3 coding sequence is TGTGCCAGCATGGCCTACAATGAGCAGTTCTTC.

In this sample, this clone turned up a few times. The J gene is TRBJ1-1, the V gene TRBV10-3; tentatively, D is TRBD1 (6 bases). In germline, CDR1 is ENHRY, CDR2 SYGVKD. This CDR3 is 14 amino acids long. Trimming removed 4 bases from V and 0 bases from J, with 9 bases in between. This CDR3 reads CAISAGTMNTEAFF. The CDR3 nucleotides read TGTGCCATCAGTGCCGGGACAATGAACACTGAAGCTTTCTTT.

As to this clone: Other DNA sequences in this specimen translate into the identical CDR3. The chain carries TRBV7-2 and TRBJ2-5; D possibly uses TRBD1 or TRBD2 (6 bases each). The CDR3 length is 14 residues. Germline V lookup: CDR1 SGHTA, CDR2 FQGNSA. Trimming left V 5 bases short and J 5 bases short, with 15 bases between. CDR3 sequence reads: CASSLLGGRETQYF. The CDR3 bases are TGTGCCAGCAGCCTACTGGGGGGCAGGGAGACCCAGTACTTC.

J is TRBJ2-2 and V is TRBV11-2; 10 bases line up with TRBD2. Looked up from germline, CDR1 is SGHAT and CDR2 is FQNNGV. The CDR3 is 16 residues long. Trimming took 1 base from V and 5 from J; bases not matched to a gene: 4. CDR3 region: CASSLVTSGKTGELFF. The DNA of the CDR3 is TGTGCCAGCAGCTTAGTTACTAGCGGGAAAACCGGGGAGCTGTTTTTT.

This clone was observed a handful of times. The chain combines TRBV7-9 with TRBJ2-5; 9 bases map to TRBD1. Germline V gene sequence: CDR1 SEHNR, CDR2 FQNEAQ (reference sequence). V was clipped by 0 bases and J by 4 bases; unmatched bases: 6. This CDR3 has 16 residues. As DNA, the CDR3 is TGTGCCAGCAGCTTAGCTAGGGGACAGGGAGCAGAGACCCAGTACTTC. It translates to CASSLARGQGAETQYF.

This chain uses TRBV5-1 with TRBJ2-5; 9 nucleotides match TRBD1. V trimming: 5 bases; J trimming: 5 bases; junction bases outside the gene matches: 13. The CDR3 has 16 amino acids. Germline-derived CDR1 and CDR2 are SGHRS and YFSETQ. This chain's CDR3 is CASRSLGTGIRETQYF. The CDR3 nucleotides read TGCGCCAGCAGGTCGTTGGGGACAGGGATAAGGGAGACCCAGTACTTC.

The gene calls are TRBV5-4 and TRBJ2-2; the D gene is possibly TRBD2 (7 bases). There are 15 residues in the CDR3. Germline values: CDR1 SGHNT, CDR2 YYREEE (reference sequence). V lost 4 bases and J lost 3, with 13 bases in between. The CDR3 coding sequence is TGTGCCAGCAGCCCCAGAGGGGGGGACACCGGGGAGCTGTTTTTT. This encodes CASSPRGGDTGELFF.

The gene calls are TRBV6-5 and TRBJ2-5; D could derive from TRBD1 or TRBD2 (6 bases each). V lost 5 bases to trimming and J lost 2 bases, with 9 bases between them. Germline CDR1 reads MNHEY; CDR2 reads SVGAGI. This CDR3 contains 13 residues. CDR3 loop: CASSRGPQETQYF. CDR3 in DNA: TGTGCCAGCAGTCGGGGGCCACAAGAGACCCAGTACTTC.

This clone occurred a few times. The chain couples TRBV15 to TRBJ1-2, with D hard to call. The CDR3 has 15 residues. Looked up from germline, CDR1 is LNHNV and CDR2 is YYDKDF (reference sequence). The germline V and J ends were trimmed by 3 bases and 4 bases, with 15 bases remaining between them. CDR3 sequence reads: CATSSDPVRVYGYTF. In DNA, the CDR3 is TGTGCCACCAGCAGTGACCCCGTAAGGGTCTATGGCTACACCTTC.

Concerning this clone: Other DNA sequences in this specimen translate into the identical CDR3. The chain combines TRBV6-5 with TRBJ2-5; the D is unclear. The CDR3 has 11 residues. Germline values: CDR1 MNHEY, CDR2 SVGAGI. V lost 3 bases, J lost 4 bases, and 3 bases lay in between. The CDR3 DNA follows: TGTGCCAGCAGTTATCGAGAGACCCAGTACTTC. It translates to CASSYRETQYF.